A single sample gave rise to the 20 T cell receptor beta chains below, sequenced in a study of cytomegalovirus exposure and HLA in healthy donors. Repertoires were generated with immunoSEQ multiplex PCR, while TCRdb's copy carries only in-frame clones and drops some. The sample yields more than 150,000 clones, over 65% seen once. Sequencing input: PBMCs. The receptor set was obtained from a man aged 18-30 years in good health and CMV-seropositive.

V usage is TRBV28 and J usage is TRBJ2-1, with D unresolved. Germline values: CDR1 MDHEN, CDR2 SYDVKM. Trimming cost V 5 bases and J 2 bases, with 7 bases left between them. The length of the CDR3 is 13 residues. The CDR3 reads CASSLPPYNEQFF. The CDR3 bases are TGTGCCAGCAGTCTACCCCCCTACAATGAGCAGTTCTTC.

The chain employs TRBV28 and TRBJ1-1; TRBD1 might be the D (6 bases). V dropped 7 bases and J dropped 9 bases, with 18 bases sitting between them. The CDR3 is 13 amino acids. Looked up from germline, CDR1 is MDHEN and CDR2 is SYDVKM. In DNA, the CDR3 is TGTGCCAGCATCGCGCCCGGGGGGGCGCAAGCTTTCTTT. Translation gives CASIAPGGAQAFF.

The J gene is TRBJ2-7, the V gene TRBV5-4, with D possibly matching TRBD1 (5 bases). Trimming stripped 0 bases from V and 7 bases from J, with 20 bases between. CDR1 and CDR2 from the germline V gene are SGHNT and YYREEE (reference sequence). The CDR3 sequence is 16 residues long. The CDR3 DNA is TGTGCCAGCAGCTTGGTGCAGGGCCCAAAGATGGGGGAGCAGTACTTC. It codes for CASSLVQGPKMGEQYF.

This CDR3 is CASSARTGGHFIAGGSYEQYF. The CDR3 DNA reads TGTGCCAGCAGCGCGCGGACAGGGGGTCACTTTATAGCGGGGGGCTCCTACGAGCAGTACTTC. V usage is TRBV7-3 and J usage is TRBJ2-7; the D gene could be TRBD1 or TRBD2 (10 bases each). Germline lookup yields CDR1 SGHTA and CDR2 FQGTGA. This CDR3 has 21 amino acids. Trimming took 5 bases from V and 0 from J, leaving 32 bases between them.

There are a few counts of this clone. This CDR3 is also generated by other DNA sequences in the sample. The chain combines TRBV5-6 with TRBJ2-1; 14 bases fit TRBD2. This CDR3 is 16 amino acids long. Germline-derived CDR1 and CDR2 are SGHDT and YYEEEE. The junction had 7 bases not matched to a gene; V was cut back by 3 bases and J by 8 bases. The CDR3 sequence: CASSSTGTSGRDEQFF. The CDR3 DNA reads as TGTGCCAGCAGCTCAACTGGGACTAGCGGGAGAGATGAGCAGTTCTTC.

The chain couples TRBV19 to TRBJ2-7, with 10 bases fitting TRBD2. CDR1 is LNHDA and CDR2 is SQIVND in the germline V gene (reference sequence). The trim removed 9 bases at V and 0 bases at J, leaving 5 bases unmatched. This CDR3 comprises 14 residues. Here the CDR3 reads CASRPSGSSYEQYF. CDR3 DNA sequence: TGTGCCAGCCGTCCTAGCGGGAGCTCCTACGAGCAGTACTTC.

The J gene is TRBJ2-7, the V gene TRBV7-9, with D perhaps TRBD2 (6 bases). The CDR3 loop spans 16 amino acids. The V gene's germline CDR1 is SEHNR and CDR2 FQNEAQ (reference sequence). V was shortened by 8 bases and J by 2 bases, with 22 bases between the two germline ends. The chain's CDR3 is CASSSPGSGDPYEQYF. In DNA form, the CDR3 reads TGTGCCAGCTCCTCCCCGGGTTCGGGGGACCCCTACGAGCAGTACTTC. The full variable domain, in which reference TRBV7-9 and TRBJ2-7 provide the parts outside the CDR3, is DTGVSQNPRHKITKRGQNVTFRCDPISEHNRLYWYRQTLGQGPEFLTYFQNEAQLEKSRLLSDRFSAERPKGSFSTLEIQRTEQGDSAMYLCASSSPGSGDPYEQYFGPGTRLTVT.

The chain recombines TRBV9 with TRBJ2-3, with 8 bases fitting TRBD1. CDR3 length: 16 residues. The V and J ends lost 0 bases and 2 bases, in that order; junction bases with no gene match: 5. Germline assignment: CDR1 SGDLS and CDR2 YYNGEE. The CDR3 DNA sequence: TGTGCCAGCAGCGTAGCGACAGGGGCCTCCACAGATACGCAGTATTTT. Protein sequence: CASSVATGASTDTQYF.

CDR3 nucleotide sequence: TGTGCCAGCAGCCAAGATTTACTAGCGGGAGGGCGTGAGACCCAGTACTTC. As protein: CASSQDLLAGGRETQYF. The J gene is TRBJ2-5, the V gene TRBV4-2; 13 nucleotides align to TRBD2. The V segment lost 0 bases and the J segment 5 bases; nucleotides outside the gene matches: 6. The CDR3 has 17 amino acids. In germline, CDR1 is LGHNA, CDR2 YNFKEQ.

This clone was seen only a few times. This chain joins TRBV9 and TRBJ2-1; 12 bases match TRBD2. V shed 0 bases and J 15 bases; nucleotides not matched to a gene: 7. The germline CDR1 and CDR2 sequences are SGDLS and YYNGEE. This CDR3 is 14 amino acids long. In DNA form, the CDR3 reads TGTGCCAGCAGCGTAGAGACTAGCGGGAGTAGACCGTTCTTC. It is translated as CASSVETSGSRPFF. The variable domain in full, completed from reference TRBV9 and TRBJ2-1, reads DSGVTQTPKHLITATGQRVTLRCSPRSGDLSVYWYQQSLDQGLQFLIQYYNGEERAKGNILERFSAQQFPDLHSELNLSSLELGDSALYFCASSVETSGSRPFFGPGTRLTVL.

This clone was counted once. V is TRBV28 and J is TRBJ1-2; possibly TRBD1 for D (5 bases). CDR1 and CDR2 (germline): MDHEN, SYDVKM. CDR3 length: 14 residues. Trimming left V 1 base short and J 7 bases short, with 13 bases between. The CDR3 coding sequence is TGTGCCAGCAGTTTATTTGGTGGGAGGGGTGGCTACACCTTC. Amino acids: CASSLFGGRGGYTF.

The genes are TRBV6-1 and TRBJ2-1; no definite D call. CDR1 MNHNS and CDR2 SASEGT come from the germline V gene. The CDR3 has 16 residues. Trimming pared 2 bases from V and 0 bases from J, leaving 11 bases between. CDR3 in amino acids: CASSEPIMSSYNEQFF. The DNA for the CDR3 is TGTGCCAGCAGTGAACCCATCATGAGCTCCTACAATGAGCAGTTCTTC.

The chain employs TRBV21-1 and TRBJ2-1; the table assigns TRBD2, which was not confirmed against the DNA. TRBV21-1 is designated a pseudogene. The CDR3 runs 16 residues. CDR3: CASSKSLEYPYNEQFF. CDR3 coding DNA: TGTGCCAGCAGCAAAAGCCTAGAATACCCCTACAATGAGCAGTTCTTC.

The chain couples TRBV7-2 to TRBJ2-1; 10 bases map to TRBD2. V lost 5 bases, J lost 9 bases, and 13 bases stayed unmatched. The CDR3 consists of 16 residues. Germline V gene data show CDR1 as SGHTA and CDR2 as FQGNSA. The CDR3 DNA is TGTGCCAGCAGCCTCAGCTCACTAGCGGGGCGGGGTGAGCAGTTCTTC. Translated, it gives CASSLSSLAGRGEQFF.

The CDR3, as DNA: TGTGCCATTCGCCCTGACAGGACGAACACCGGGGAGCTGTTTTTT. Residues: CAIRPDRTNTGELFF. This chain uses TRBV10-3 with TRBJ2-2; a possible D gene is TRBD1 (6 bases). The V end lost 9 bases, the J end lost 0 bases, and 14 bases lay between the germline ends. The germline V gene has CDR1 ENHRY and CDR2 SYGVKD. CDR3 length: 15 residues.

The chain combines TRBV27 with TRBJ1-1; TRBD1 agrees at 9 bases. V trimming: 0 bases; J trimming: 6 bases; junction bases outside the gene matches: 8. CDR3 size: 16 residues. Germline loops: CDR1 MNHEY, CDR2 SMNVEV (reference sequence). The CDR3 region is CASSLSGQGGMSEAFF. CDR3 sequence (DNA): TGTGCCAGCAGTTTATCGGGACAGGGCGGTATGTCTGAAGCTTTCTTT.

The chain recombines TRBV7-6 with TRBJ2-3; the match to TRBD2 covers 13 bases. J was trimmed by 1 base and V by 4 bases; bases with no gene match: 11. Germline V gene lookup returns CDR1 SGHVS and CDR2 FNYEAQ. This CDR3 is 19 amino acids long. The CDR3 loop is CASSSPPTSGRARTDTQYF. The CDR3 nucleotides read TGTGCCAGCAGCTCCCCCCCCACTAGCGGGAGGGCCCGCACAGATACGCAGTATTTT. Full variable domain (missing parts from reference TRBV7-6 and TRBJ2-3): GAGVSQSPRYKVTKRGQDVALRCDPISGHVSLYWYRQALGQGPEFLTYFNYEAQQDKSGLPNDRFSAERPEGSISTLTIQRTEQRDSAMYRCASSSPPTSGRARTDTQYFGPGTRLTVL.

The chain couples TRBV27 to TRBJ2-5; D might be TRBD2 (7 bases). CDR3 length equals 15 residues. Per the germline V gene, CDR1 is MNHEY and CDR2 is SMNVEV (reference sequence). Trimming pared 5 bases from V and 4 bases from J, leaving 17 bases between. CDR3 bases: TGTGCCAGCAGTATCTATCGGGGGGCAGGAGAGACCCAGTACTTC. Protein: CASSIYRGAGETQYF.

This rearrangement joins TRBV27 to TRBJ1-4; maybe TRBD1 (5 bases). Germline CDR1 is MNHEY and CDR2 is SMNVEV (reference sequence). The CDR3 length is 17 residues. The germline V and J ends were trimmed by 9 bases and 14 bases, with 34 bases remaining between them. The CDR3 here is CARVGPQRDPLEVSLFF. The DNA of the CDR3 is TGTGCCAGGGTGGGGCCCCAACGAGACCCCCTGGAAGTGTCGCTGTTTTTT.

A remark on this clone: The junction and the germline gene differ at one end; a read error may be behind it. The rearrangement uses TRBV5-1 and TRBJ2-7; perhaps TRBD2 as D (5 bases). Germline values: CDR1 SGHRS, CDR2 YFSETQ. The CDR3 spans 14 residues. The CDR3 region is CASNAGPSSHEQYF. CDR3 sequence (DNA): TGCGCCAGCAACGCGGGTCCTTCCTCCCACGAGCAGTACTTC.